What follows are 27 T cell receptor beta chains derived from one specimen sequenced in a study of coeliac disease. TCRdb keeps only in-frame clones here, not all; method: immunoSEQ multiplex PCR. This table holds more than 4,500 clones, roughly two thirds found once. Material for sequencing was lamina propria lymphocytes from the gut. The receptors come from a woman aged 70 to 79 with celiac disease.

The rearrangement uses TRBV27 and TRBJ1-5, with D possibly TRBD1 on 5 matching bases. The V end was cut by 3 bases, the J end by 5 bases, with 20 bases between. The CDR3 spans 17 residues. Germline values: CDR1 MNHEY, CDR2 SMNVEV (reference sequence). CDR3 bases: TGTGCCAGCAGTTTCGTAGGACACCCCGGGAGATATCAGCCCCAGCATTTT. Amino acids: CASSFVGHPGRYQPQHF.

The chain carries TRBV4-3 and TRBJ2-5; D perhaps matches TRBD1 (6 bases). The end of the DNA fits TRBJ2-7 better, so the J call may be wrong. This CDR3 has 15 residues. The V gene's germline CDR1 is LGHNA and CDR2 YSLEER. CDR3 sequence reads: CASSQDSTGNYEQYF. In nucleotides, the CDR3 is TGCGCCAGCAGCCAGGACTCCACAGGGAATTACGAGCAGTACTTC.

This clone was observed a handful of times. This rearrangement joins TRBV4-1 to TRBJ1-1, with D perhaps TRBD1 (6 bases). The germline V gene encodes CDR1 MGHRA and CDR2 YSYEKL. V lost 4 bases, J lost 1 base, and 13 bases lay in between. The CDR3 is made up of 15 amino acids. The CDR3 nucleotides read TGCGCCAGCAGCCCGCGCTCAGGGGAGAACACTGAAGCTTTCTTT. The encoded protein is CASSPRSGENTEAFF.

The genes are TRBV7-6 and TRBJ1-6, with 12 bases matching TRBD1. V was pared by 1 base and J by 7 bases, with 2 bases of the junction left unmatched. The CDR3 covers 16 residues. CDR1 SGHVS and CDR2 FNYEAQ come from the germline V gene. This chain's CDR3 is CASSLGGQGANSPLHF. Written as DNA, the CDR3 is TGTGCCAGCAGCTTAGGGGGACAGGGGGCAAATTCACCCCTCCACTTT.

This clone was seen a few times. This chain links TRBV6-6 with TRBJ2-5; 11 nucleotides align to TRBD2. Trimming removed 6 bases from V and 6 bases from J; junction bases left unmatched: 12. CDR1 is MNHNY and CDR2 is SVGAGI in the germline V gene (reference sequence). The CDR3 runs to 16 residues. The CDR3 DNA sequence: TGTGCCAGCAGGGGGGGCGGGTTAGCGGGGGGGCAGACCCAGTACTTC. Amino acids: CASRGGGLAGGQTQYF.

This sequence joins TRBV27 and TRBJ2-5; TRBD2 agrees at 8 bases. V lost 3 bases to trimming and J lost 4 bases; unmatched junction nucleotides: 7. The germline CDR1 and CDR2 sequences are MNHEY and SMNVEV (reference sequence). The CDR3 is made up of 15 amino acids. The CDR3 is CASSFGGALGETQYF. The CDR3 bases are TGTGCCAGCAGTTTCGGGGGGGCTTTAGGAGAGACCCAGTACTTC.

In the case of this clone: At one boundary the junction diverges from the germline segment, which might be a read error. The J gene is TRBJ2-5, the V gene TRBV27; 7 positions agree with TRBD1. Per germline, CDR1 MNHEY and CDR2 SMNVEV (reference sequence). The CDR3 contains 13 residues. CDR3 sequence (DNA): TGTACCAGCAGCCCGACAGGGACAGAGACCCAGTACTTC. Amino acids: CTSSPTGTETQYF.

The chain is built from TRBV7-2 and TRBJ2-2, with 7 positions matching TRBD2. The CDR3 loop spans 15 amino acids. Unmatched junction bases numbered 4, after V lost 5 bases and J lost 1 base. Germline CDR1 is SGHTA and CDR2 is FQGNSA. The CDR3 reads CASSPQRGNTGELFF. The CDR3 nucleotides are TGTGCCAGCAGCCCTCAGCGGGGGAACACCGGGGAGCTGTTTTTT.

The chain couples TRBV14 to TRBJ1-1; D is ambiguous. V lost 3 bases and J lost 0, with 5 bases in between. The CDR3 totals 13 residues. CDR1 and CDR2 from the germline V gene are SGHDN and FVKESK. CDR3 protein: CASSHIMNTEAFF. CDR3 in DNA: TGTGCCAGCAGCCACATCATGAACACTGAAGCTTTCTTT.

This sequence joins TRBV29-1 and TRBJ2-5; D might be TRBD2 (6 bases). V lost 7 bases to trimming and J lost 2 bases, with 8 bases between them. The CDR3 consists of 11 residues. Germline loops: CDR1 SQVTM, CDR2 ANQGSEA. The CDR3 protein is CSGREQETQYF. Here the CDR3 DNA reads TGCAGCGGGCGGGAACAAGAGACCCAGTACTTC.

The V gene is TRBV28, the J gene TRBJ1-2, with D perhaps matching TRBD1 (5 bases). Trimming took off 3 bases at V and 7 bases at J, with 12 bases between the two ends. Germline V gene data show CDR1 as MDHEN and CDR2 as SYDVKM. The CDR3 contains 13 residues. The CDR3 is CASSFLGGGGYTF. The CDR3 DNA reads TGTGCCAGCAGTTTCCTTGGGGGGGGTGGCTACACCTTC.

This clone was counted between two and nine times. The chain employs TRBV30 and TRBJ2-1; 8 bases are a match to TRBD2. Germline V gives CDR1 GTSNPN, CDR2 SVGIG (reference sequence). V was clipped by 5 bases and J by 4 bases; unmatched bases: 16. The CDR3 contains 17 residues. The CDR3 DNA is TGTGCCTGGGACCCATCCTGGAACCAGCGGGGGTACAATGAGCAGTTCTTC. It encodes CAWDPSWNQRGYNEQFF.

The chain employs TRBV7-9 and TRBJ2-3; the match to TRBD1 covers 8 bases. CDR1 and CDR2 (germline): SEHNR, FQNEAQ (reference sequence). There are 15 residues in the CDR3. With 5 bases clipped from V and 2 bases from J, the junction kept 6 bases outside the gene matches. This CDR3 reads CASSPATGDTDTQYF. The CDR3 DNA is TGTGCCAGCAGCCCGGCGACAGGGGACACAGATACGCAGTATTTT. Variable domain in full (rest from reference TRBV7-9 and TRBJ2-3): DTGVSQNPRHKITKRGQNVTFRCDPISEHNRLYWYRQTLGQGPEFLTYFQNEAQLEKSRLLSDRFSAERPKGSFSTLEIQRTEQGDSAMYLCASSPATGDTDTQYFGPGTRLTVL.

The chain is built from TRBV7-8 and TRBJ2-5; no reliable D call. CDR3 length: 12 amino acids. V lost 4 bases to trimming and J lost 5 bases, with 8 bases between them. Germline CDR1 SGHVS, CDR2 FQNEAQ. The CDR3 sequence: CASSYSWETQYF. CDR3 sequence (DNA): TGTGCCAGCAGCTACAGTTGGGAGACCCAGTACTTC.

This clone was observed a handful of times. The gene calls are TRBV4-3 and TRBJ1-2, with TRBD1 matching 9 bases. The V segment lost 0 bases and the J segment 4 bases; nucleotides outside the gene matches: 3. The CDR3 covers 15 residues. Germline-derived CDR1 and CDR2 are LGHNA and YSLEER. In DNA form, the CDR3 reads TGCGCCAGCAGCCAAGAACGACAGGGGGGCTATGGCTACACCTTC. This translates into CASSQERQGGYGYTF.

This chain uses TRBV19 with TRBJ2-2, with no clear D. The CDR3 contains 10 residues. With 7 bases removed from V and 7 bases from J, the gap between germline ends came to 4 bases. Per the germline V gene, CDR1 is LNHDA and CDR2 is SQIVND (reference sequence). In DNA, the CDR3 is TGTGCCAGTATTAACGGGGAGCTGTTTTTT. Its protein is CASINGELFF.

This clone was counted once. This chain links TRBV11-2 with TRBJ2-3; D not certain. Germline CDR1 reads SGHAT; CDR2 reads FQNNGV. This CDR3 has 14 amino acids. V was clipped by 5 bases and J by 0 bases, with 9 bases between them. This CDR3 is CASSRDTSTDTQYF. The CDR3 DNA is TGTGCCAGCAGCCGCGACACTAGCACAGATACGCAGTATTTT.

The CDR3 nucleotides are TGTGCCAGCAGAAGAGAAGCGTACAATGAGCAGTTCTTC. Translated, it gives CASRREAYNEQFF. This rearrangement joins TRBV27 to TRBJ2-1, with D hard to call. This CDR3 spans 13 amino acids. Germline V gene sequence: CDR1 MNHEY, CDR2 SMNVEV (reference sequence). The V and J ends lost 6 bases and 4 bases respectively, with 10 bases between them.

The sample holds one count of this clone. The same CDR3 can be traced to other DNA sequences in this sample. The CDR3 DNA follows: TGCGCCAGCAGCCCCGGCCAGGGTTACGGCTACACCTTC. It codes for CASSPGQGYGYTF. This rearrangement joins TRBV4-3 to TRBJ1-2, with D possibly matching TRBD1 (5 bases). Deletions cut 4 bases from V and 8 bases from J, with 14 bases between. CDR3 size: 13 residues. Germline-derived CDR1 and CDR2 are LGHNA and YSLEER.

This clone is a singleton in its sample. The chain carries TRBV5-6 and TRBJ1-2; tentatively, D is TRBD1 (6 bases). The CDR3 consists of 12 residues. Germline V gives CDR1 SGHDT, CDR2 YYEEEE. Trimming pared 3 bases from V and 5 bases from J, leaving 8 bases between. As DNA, the CDR3 is TGTGCCAGCAGCTCCCAGGGGTATGGCTACACCTTC. It yields the protein CASSSQGYGYTF. The full variable domain, in which reference TRBV5-6 and TRBJ1-2 provide the parts outside the CDR3, is DAGVTQSPTHLIKTRGQQVTLRCSPKSGHDTVSWYQQALGQGPQFIFQYYEEEERQRGNFPDRFSGHQFPNYSSELNVNALLLGDSALYLCASSSQGYGYTFGSGTRLTVV.

This clone has a single count. The chain is built from TRBV7-2 and TRBJ1-2; tentative D call: TRBD1 (5 bases). This CDR3 has 16 amino acids. With 5 bases removed from V and 1 base from J, the gap between germline ends came to 17 bases. CDR1 and CDR2 from the germline V gene are SGHTA and FQGNSA. CDR3 amino acids: CASSPVRGPFNYGYTF. The CDR3 DNA sequence: TGTGCCAGCAGCCCCGTAAGGGGCCCGTTTAACTATGGCTACACCTTC.

The CDR3 DNA sequence: TGTGCCAGCAGCTTCGGACGACAGGGGGCTTACGAGCAGTACTTC. This gives the protein CASSFGRQGAYEQYF. The J gene is TRBJ2-7, the V gene TRBV11-1, with TRBD1 matching over 10 bases. The V and J ends lost 3 bases and 4 bases, in that order; junction bases with no gene match: 6. The CDR3 runs to 15 residues. From germline, CDR1 is SGHAT and CDR2 FQDESV (reference sequence). Looking up the rest from reference TRBV11-1 and TRBJ2-7 gives the full variable domain: EAEVAQSPRYKITEKSQAVAFWCDPISGHATLYWYRQILGQGPELLVQFQDESVVDDSQLPKDRFSAERLKGVDSTLKIQPAELGDSAMYLCASSFGRQGAYEQYFGPGTRLTVT.

The chain employs TRBV7-9 and TRBJ2-3; possibly TRBD1 for D (6 bases). CDR3 length: 15 amino acids. V lost 3 bases and J 5 bases, leaving 15 bases between the germline ends. Germline-derived CDR1 and CDR2 are SEHNR and FQNEAQ (reference sequence). The CDR3 loop reads CASSLYGLTGDTQYF. Written as DNA, the CDR3 is TGTGCCAGCAGCTTGTATGGACTGACAGGAGATACGCAGTATTTT.

The rearrangement uses TRBV28 and TRBJ2-5, with D perhaps matching TRBD2 (6 bases). The CDR3 length is 17 residues. Germline CDR1 reads MDHEN; CDR2 reads SYDVKM. Trimming shortened V by 4 bases and J by 3 bases, and 21 bases separated the two germline ends. Here the CDR3 reads CASSSPMSGLMKETQYF. The CDR3 coding sequence is TGTGCCAGCAGTTCCCCCATGTCGGGACTGATGAAAGAGACCCAGTACTTC.

This chain joins TRBV7-8 and TRBJ2-4; D is perhaps TRBD1 (5 bases). The CDR3 covers 14 residues. Germline lookup yields CDR1 SGHVS and CDR2 FQNEAQ. V was clipped by 5 bases and J by 7 bases, with 15 bases between them. The DNA for the CDR3 is TGTGCCAGCAGCCCATTTGTGGGGCTTAACATTCAGTACTTC. Translation gives CASSPFVGLNIQYF.

This clone was observed a handful of times. The rearrangement joins TRBV6-4 to TRBJ1-6, with 9 bases identical to TRBD1. V lost 9 bases to trimming and J lost 9 bases; unmatched junction nucleotides: 6. Looked up from germline, CDR1 is MRHNA and CDR2 is SNTAGT. CDR3 length: 13 amino acids. In DNA form, the CDR3 reads TGTGCCAGTAGACAGGGGGACGGTTCACCCCTCCACTTT. Translating gives CASRQGDGSPLHF.

This chain links TRBV7-9 with TRBJ2-5; 8 bases line up with TRBD1. The end of the DNA is better explained by TRBJ2-7, so the J call may be wrong. Per germline, CDR1 SEHNR and CDR2 FQNEAQ (reference sequence). This CDR3 has 14 residues. Here the CDR3 reads CASSSRDRNYEQYF. The CDR3 nucleotides are TGTGCCAGCAGCTCCCGGGACAGGAACTACGAGCAGTACTTC.